This T cell receptor (beta chain) was captured by sequencing in a study of CD8 T cells in Susac syndrome. After extraction with the RNeasy kit, 0.5 to 1 ug of the RNA was reverse transcribed using random hexamers. TCRdb reprocessed the immunoSEQ multiplex PCR reads with MiXCR, giving one entry per CDR3 protein. This table has under 200,000 distinct CDR3 sequences, 91% appearing once. The CDR3 has 13 amino acids. Between the trimmed V and J ends, which lost 6 bases and 2 bases, there was a span of 8 bases. CDR1 is MDHEN and CDR2 is SYDVKM in the germline V gene. CD8+ and CD4+ T cells were negatively isolated; TEMRA cells were FACS-enriched.

The receptor comes from a human donor with Susac syndrome. The sample comprised CD4+ T cells from PBMCs. The chain employs TRBV28 and TRBJ2-4, with D maybe TRBD1 (5 bases). CDR3 loop: CASRDSTKNIQYF. The CDR3 region has the DNA TGTGCCAGCAGAGACAGTACCAAAAACATTCAGTACTTC.